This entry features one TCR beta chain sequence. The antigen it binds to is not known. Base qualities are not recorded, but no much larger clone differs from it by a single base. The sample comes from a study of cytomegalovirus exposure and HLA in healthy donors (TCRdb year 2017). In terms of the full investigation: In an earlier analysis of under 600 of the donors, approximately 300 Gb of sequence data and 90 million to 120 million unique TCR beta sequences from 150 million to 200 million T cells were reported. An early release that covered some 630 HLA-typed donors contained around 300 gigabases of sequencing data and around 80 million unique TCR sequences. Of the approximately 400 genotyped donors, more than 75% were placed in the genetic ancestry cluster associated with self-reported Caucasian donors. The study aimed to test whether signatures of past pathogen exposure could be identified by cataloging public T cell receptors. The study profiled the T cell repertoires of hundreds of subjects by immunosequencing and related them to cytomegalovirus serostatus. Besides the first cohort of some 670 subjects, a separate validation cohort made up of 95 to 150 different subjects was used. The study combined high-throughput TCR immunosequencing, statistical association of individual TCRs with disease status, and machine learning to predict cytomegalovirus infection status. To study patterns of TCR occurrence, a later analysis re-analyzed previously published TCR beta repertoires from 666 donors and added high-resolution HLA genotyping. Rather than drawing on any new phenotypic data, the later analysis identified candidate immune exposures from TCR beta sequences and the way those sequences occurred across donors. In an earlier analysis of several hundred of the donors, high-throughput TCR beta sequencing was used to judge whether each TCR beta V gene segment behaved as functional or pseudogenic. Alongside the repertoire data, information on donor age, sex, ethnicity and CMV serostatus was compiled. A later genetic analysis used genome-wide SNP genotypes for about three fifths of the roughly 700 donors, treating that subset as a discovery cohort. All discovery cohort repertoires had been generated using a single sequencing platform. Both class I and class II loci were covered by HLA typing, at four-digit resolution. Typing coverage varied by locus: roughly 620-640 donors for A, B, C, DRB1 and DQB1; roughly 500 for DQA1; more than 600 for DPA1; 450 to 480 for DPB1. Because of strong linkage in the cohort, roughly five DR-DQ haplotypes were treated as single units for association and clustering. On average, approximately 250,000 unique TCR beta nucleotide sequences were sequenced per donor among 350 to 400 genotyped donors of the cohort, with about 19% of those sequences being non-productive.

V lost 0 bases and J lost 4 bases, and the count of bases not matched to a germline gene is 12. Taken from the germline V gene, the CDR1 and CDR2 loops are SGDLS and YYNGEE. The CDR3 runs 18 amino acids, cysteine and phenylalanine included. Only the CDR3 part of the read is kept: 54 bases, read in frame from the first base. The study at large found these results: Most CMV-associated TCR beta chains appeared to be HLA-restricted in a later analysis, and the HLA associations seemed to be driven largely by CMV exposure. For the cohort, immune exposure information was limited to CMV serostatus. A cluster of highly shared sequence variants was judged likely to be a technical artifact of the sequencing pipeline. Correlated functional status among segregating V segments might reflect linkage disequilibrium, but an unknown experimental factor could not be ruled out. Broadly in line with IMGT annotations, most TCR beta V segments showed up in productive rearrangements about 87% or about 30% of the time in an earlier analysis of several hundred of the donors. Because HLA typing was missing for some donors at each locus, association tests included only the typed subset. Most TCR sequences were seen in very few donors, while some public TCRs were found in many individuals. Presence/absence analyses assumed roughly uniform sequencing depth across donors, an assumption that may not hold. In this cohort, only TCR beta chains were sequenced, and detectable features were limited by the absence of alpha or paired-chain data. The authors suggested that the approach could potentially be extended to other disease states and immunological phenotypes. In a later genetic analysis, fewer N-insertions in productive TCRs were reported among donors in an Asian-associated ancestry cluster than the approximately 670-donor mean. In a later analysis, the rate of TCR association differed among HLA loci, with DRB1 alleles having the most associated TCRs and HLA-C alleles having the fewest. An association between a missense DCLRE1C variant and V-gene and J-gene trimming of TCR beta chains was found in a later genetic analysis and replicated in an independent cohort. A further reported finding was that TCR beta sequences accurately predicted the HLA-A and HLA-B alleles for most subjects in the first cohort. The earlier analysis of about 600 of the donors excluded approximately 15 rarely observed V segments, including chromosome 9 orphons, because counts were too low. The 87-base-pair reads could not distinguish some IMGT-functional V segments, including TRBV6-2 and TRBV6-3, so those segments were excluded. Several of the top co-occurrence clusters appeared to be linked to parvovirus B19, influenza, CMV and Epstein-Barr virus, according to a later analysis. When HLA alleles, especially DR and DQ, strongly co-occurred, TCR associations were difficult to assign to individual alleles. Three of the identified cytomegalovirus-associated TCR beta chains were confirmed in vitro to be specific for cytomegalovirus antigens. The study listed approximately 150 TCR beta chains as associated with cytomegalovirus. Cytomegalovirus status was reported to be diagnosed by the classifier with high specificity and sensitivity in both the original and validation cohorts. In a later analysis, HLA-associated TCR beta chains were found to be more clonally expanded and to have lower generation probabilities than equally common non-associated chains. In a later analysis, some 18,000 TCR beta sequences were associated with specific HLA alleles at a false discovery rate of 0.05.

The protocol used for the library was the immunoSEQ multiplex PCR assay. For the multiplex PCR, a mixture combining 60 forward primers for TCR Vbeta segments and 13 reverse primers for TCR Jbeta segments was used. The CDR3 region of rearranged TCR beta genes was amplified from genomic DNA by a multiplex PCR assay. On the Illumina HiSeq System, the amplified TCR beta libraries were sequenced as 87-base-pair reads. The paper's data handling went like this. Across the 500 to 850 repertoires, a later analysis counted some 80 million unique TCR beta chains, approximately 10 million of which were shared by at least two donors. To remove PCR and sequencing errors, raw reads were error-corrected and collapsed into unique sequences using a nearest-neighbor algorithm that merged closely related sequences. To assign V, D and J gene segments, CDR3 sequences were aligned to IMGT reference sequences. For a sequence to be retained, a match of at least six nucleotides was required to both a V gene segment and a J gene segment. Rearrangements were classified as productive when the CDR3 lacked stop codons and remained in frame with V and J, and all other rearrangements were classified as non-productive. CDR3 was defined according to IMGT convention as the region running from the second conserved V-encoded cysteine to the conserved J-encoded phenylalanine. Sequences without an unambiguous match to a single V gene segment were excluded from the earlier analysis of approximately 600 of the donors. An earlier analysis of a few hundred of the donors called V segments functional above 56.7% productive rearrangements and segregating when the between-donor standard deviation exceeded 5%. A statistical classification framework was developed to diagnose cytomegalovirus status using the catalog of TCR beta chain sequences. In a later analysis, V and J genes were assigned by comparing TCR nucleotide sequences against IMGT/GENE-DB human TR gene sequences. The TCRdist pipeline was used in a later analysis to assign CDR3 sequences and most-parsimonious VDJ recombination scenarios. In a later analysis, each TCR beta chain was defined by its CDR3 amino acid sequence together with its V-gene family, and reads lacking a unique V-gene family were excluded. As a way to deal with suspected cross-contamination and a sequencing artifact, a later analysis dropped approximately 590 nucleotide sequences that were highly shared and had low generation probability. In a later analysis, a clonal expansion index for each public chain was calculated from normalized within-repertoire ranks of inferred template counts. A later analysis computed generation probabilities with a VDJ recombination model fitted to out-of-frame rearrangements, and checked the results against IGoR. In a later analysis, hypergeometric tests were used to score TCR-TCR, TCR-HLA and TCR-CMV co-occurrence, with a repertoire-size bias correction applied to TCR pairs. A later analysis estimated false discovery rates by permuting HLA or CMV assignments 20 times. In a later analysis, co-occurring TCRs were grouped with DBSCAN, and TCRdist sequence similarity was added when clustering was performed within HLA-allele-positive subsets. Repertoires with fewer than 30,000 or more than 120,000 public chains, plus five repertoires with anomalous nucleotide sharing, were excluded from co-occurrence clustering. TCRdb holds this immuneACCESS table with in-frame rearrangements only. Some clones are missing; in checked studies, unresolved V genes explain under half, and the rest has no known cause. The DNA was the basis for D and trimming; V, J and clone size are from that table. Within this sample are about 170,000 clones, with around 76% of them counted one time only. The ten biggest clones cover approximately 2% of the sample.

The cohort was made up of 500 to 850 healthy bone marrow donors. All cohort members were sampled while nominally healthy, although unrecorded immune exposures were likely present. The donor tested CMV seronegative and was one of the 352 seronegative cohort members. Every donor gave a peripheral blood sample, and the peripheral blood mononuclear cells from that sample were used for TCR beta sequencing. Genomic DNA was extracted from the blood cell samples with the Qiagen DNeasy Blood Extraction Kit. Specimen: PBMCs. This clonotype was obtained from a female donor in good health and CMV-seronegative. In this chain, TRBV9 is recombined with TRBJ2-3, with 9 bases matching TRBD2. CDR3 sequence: CASSVVSGGLLVADTQYF. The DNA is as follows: TGTGCCAGCAGCGTAGTTAGCGGGGGCCTCCTGGTGGCAGATACGCAGTATTTT.